This TCR beta chain was observed in a study of siplizumab effects on memory and regulatory T cells. Study-wide results and caveats: Among sequences traceable to unstimulated CD4+ memory cells, alloreactive ones were significantly reduced by siplizumab. A mean of roughly 70% of mappable alloreactive CD4+ clones were Treg-derived with siplizumab, compared with more than 25% in controls.

CDR1 is PRHDT, CDR2 FYEKMQ, per germline (reference sequence). V shed 5 bases, J shed 6 bases, and the junction held 2 bases outside the gene matches. The CDR3 has 12 amino acids. In the case of this clone: The antigen is not known.

Assays examined around 100,000 TCR templates per sample. Produced via immunoSEQ multiplex PCR; TCRdb's table is partial and in-frame only. The sample holds roughly 56,000 clones, around 97% seen once. The chain has TRBV13 and TRBJ1-2; TRBD1 matches at 8 bases. Sequencing used naive CD8+ T cells sorted from blood. This TCR was sampled from a human donor in good health. This CDR3 is CASSPTGDGYTF. Written as DNA, the CDR3 is TGTGCCAGCAGCCCGACAGGGGATGGCTACACCTTC.